Shown below are 25 T cell receptor beta chains from a single sample sequenced in a study of control samples from healthy donors and cancer patients. Some clones are missing from TCRdb's copy, which holds only in-frame ones; the method was immunoSEQ multiplex PCR. The data hold more than 70,000 clones, with approximately 89% observed a single time. The sample consisted of PBMCs. Receptors were obtained from a man aged 55 to 69 with lung cancer.

This clone is judged medium-sized. This chain links TRBV2 with TRBJ2-3; D remains ambiguous. Germline loops: CDR1 SNHLY, CDR2 FYNNEI. The CDR3 is made up of 13 amino acids. The V end lost 3 bases, the J end lost 0 bases, and 4 bases lay between the germline ends. DNA for the CDR3: TGTGCCAGCAGTGACTTGAGCACAGATACGCAGTATTTT. Its protein product is CASSDLSTDTQYF.

The chain couples TRBV6-1 to TRBJ2-5; maybe TRBD1 (6 bases). V was cut by 4 bases and J by 4 bases, with 19 bases left in between. Germline CDR1 MNHNS, CDR2 SASEGT. There are 16 residues in the CDR3. The CDR3 DNA reads as TGTGCCAGCAGTGCCTACAGGGACCCAAGCGCAGAGACCCAGTACTTC. It codes for CASSAYRDPSAETQYF.

V gene TRBV6-5 combines with J gene TRBJ1-2, with 7 bases fitting TRBD1. The CDR3 sequence is 15 residues long. Germline loops: CDR1 MNHEY, CDR2 SVGAGI. V shed 7 bases, J shed 8 bases, and the junction held 16 bases outside the gene matches. Here the CDR3 reads CASNTPGTASSGYTF. The CDR3 nucleotides are TGTGCCAGCAACACCCCCGGGACAGCCTCCTCCGGCTACACCTTC.

The gene calls are TRBV5-1 and TRBJ2-6; no definite D call. Between the trimmed V and J ends, which lost 5 bases and 0 bases, there was a span of 9 bases. CDR1 and CDR2 (germline): SGHRS, YFSETQ. This CDR3 has 15 residues. In DNA, the CDR3 is TGCGCCAGCAGGGGCGCTATCTCTGGGGCCAACGTCCTGACTTTC. Amino acids: CASRGAISGANVLTF.

The chain links TRBV6-6 to TRBJ2-1; 10 positions match TRBD2. With V trimmed by 4 bases and J by 4 bases, 4 bases remained unmatched. The germline V gene has CDR1 MNHNY and CDR2 SVGAGI (reference sequence). The CDR3 runs 15 residues. CDR3 sequence (DNA): TGTGCCAGCAGTTTTAGCGGGGGGCATTACAATGAGCAGTTCTTC. This sequence encodes CASSFSGGHYNEQFF.

About this clone itself: Compared with germline, one end of the junction differs, possibly owing to a read error. This chain connects TRBV4-1 to TRBJ2-4; 9 bases are a match to TRBD1. CDR3 size: 13 residues. Germline V gives CDR1 MGHRA, CDR2 YSYEKL. In DNA form, the CDR3 reads TGCGCCAGCAGCCAAGATGAAGGACAGGGGCAAACTTTC. This sequence encodes CASSQDEGQGQTF.

The chain carries TRBV7-3 and TRBJ1-2; 8 bases map to TRBD1. CDR1 is SGHTA and CDR2 is FQGTGA in the germline V gene. V lost 5 bases, J lost 5 bases, and 4 bases stayed unmatched. The CDR3 sequence is 13 residues long. CDR3 residues: CASSQGASYGYTF. CDR3 DNA: TGTGCCAGCAGCCAGGGGGCCTCATATGGCTACACCTTC.

This clone was seen only a few times. The chain couples TRBV7-2 to TRBJ1-5, with D possibly TRBD1 on 5 matching bases. Looked up from germline, CDR1 is SGHTA and CDR2 is FQGNSA. The CDR3 spans 15 residues. Trimming removed 4 bases at V and 6 bases at J, with 16 bases between. The CDR3 sequence: CASSSDIGGGQPQHF. CDR3 sequence (DNA): TGTGCCAGCAGCTCCGACATAGGCGGGGGTCAGCCCCAGCATTTT.

V and J are TRBV12-3 or TRBV12-4 and TRBJ1-1, with TRBD1 as a possible D gene (5 bases). V was shortened by 3 bases and J by 6 bases, with 11 bases between the two germline ends. The CDR3 extends over 13 amino acids. The CDR3 loop is CASSFQGFPEAFF. The CDR3, as DNA: TGTGCCAGCAGTTTCCAGGGCTTCCCTGAAGCTTTCTTT.

The genes are TRBV11-3 and TRBJ1-2, with D hard to call. Trimming left V 8 bases short and J 12 bases short, with 25 bases between. This CDR3 has 14 amino acids. Germline loops: CDR1 SGHNT, CDR2 YENEEA. The CDR3 bases are TGTGCCAGCGGGTTTAATAGCCTCGGGGTCGCGGACACCTTC. The encoded protein is CASGFNSLGVADTF. The whole variable domain, filled in from reference TRBV11-3 and TRBJ1-2, reads EAGVVQSPRYKIIEKKQPVAFWCNPISGHNTLYWYLQNLGQGPELLIRYENEEAVDDSQLPKDRFSAERLKGVDSTLKIQPAELGDSAVYLCASGFNSLGVADTFGSGTRLTVV.

The chain couples TRBV19 to TRBJ2-4, with unresolved D. The germline V gene has CDR1 LNHDA and CDR2 SQIVND (reference sequence). Trimming stripped 3 bases from V and 7 bases from J, with 10 bases between. CDR3 length: 13 residues. CDR3 region: CASSMTGSNIQYF. Written as DNA, the CDR3 is TGTGCCAGTAGTATGACCGGATCCAACATTCAGTACTTC.

This clone has just a few counts. The chain couples TRBV10-2 to TRBJ2-4, with TRBD1 matching 11 bases. CDR3 length equals 15 residues. The germline gives CDR1 WSHSY, CDR2 SAAADI. V gave up 7 bases and J gave up 1 base; unmatched junction bases: 3. The CDR3 DNA is TGCGCCAGCACCGGACAGGGGGCGGCCAAAAACATTCAGTACTTC. It specifies CASTGQGAAKNIQYF.

A remark on this clone: At the DNA level, this CDR3 is encoded by other sequences in the same sample as well. This chain connects TRBV7-9 to TRBJ1-5, with D unclear. Trimming cost V 1 base and J 1 base, with 5 bases left between them. The CDR3 has 14 amino acids. CDR1 and CDR2 from the germline V gene are SEHNR and FQNEAQ (reference sequence). For the CDR3, the DNA is TGTGCCAGCAGCTTAGATTCGAGCAATCAGCCCCAGCATTTT. The encoded protein is CASSLDSSNQPQHF.

The gene calls are TRBV9 and TRBJ2-1; the match to TRBD2 covers 8 bases. The CDR3 consists of 15 residues. Germline loops: CDR1 SGDLS, CDR2 YYNGEE. The V segment lost 3 bases and the J segment 2 bases; nucleotides outside the gene matches: 4. The CDR3 loop is CASSEGGLAYNEQFF. CDR3 nucleotides: TGTGCCAGCAGCGAGGGGGGACTAGCCTACAATGAGCAGTTCTTC.

V and J are TRBV18 and TRBJ2-1; TRBD2 agrees at 14 bases. Losses at the gene ends were 3 bases for V and 6 bases for J; bases not matched to a gene: 1. CDR3 length: 15 amino acids. Germline V gene sequence: CDR1 KGHSH, CDR2 LQKENI. CDR3 bases: TGTGCCAGCTCACCGACTAGCGGGGGGGTCAATGAGCAGTTCTTC. Protein sequence: CASSPTSGGVNEQFF.

The chain links TRBV18 to TRBJ1-1; D is undetermined. The CDR3 extends over 15 amino acids. V was pared by 2 bases and J by 1 base, with 11 bases between. Germline V gene data show CDR1 as KGHSH and CDR2 as LQKENI. The CDR3 loop reads CASSPIHSGNTEAFF. In DNA, the CDR3 is TGTGCCAGCTCACCAATCCACAGCGGGAACACTGAAGCTTTCTTT.

The CDR3 DNA follows: TGTGCCACCCCCCGCGCCAAGGGAACGTTCCTTGGCTACACCTTC. Translation gives CATPRAKGTFLGYTF. The rearrangement uses TRBV24-1 and TRBJ1-2; D not certain. V lost 9 bases to trimming and J lost 7 bases, with 23 bases between them. This CDR3 comprises 15 residues. CDR1 is KGHDR and CDR2 is SFDVKD in the germline V gene.

The V gene is TRBV5-1, the J gene TRBJ1-6, with a weak D call TRBD1 (5 bases). Trimming pared 4 bases from V and 14 bases from J, leaving 19 bases between. The CDR3 is 14 amino acids. The germline V gene encodes CDR1 SGHRS and CDR2 YFSETQ. CDR3 in DNA: TGCGCCAGCAGCCCCGGGGACCTCGGTAGGGCCCTCCACTTT. Translation gives CASSPGDLGRALHF.

This rearrangement joins TRBV11-2 to TRBJ2-7; D could derive from TRBD1 or TRBD2 (6 bases each). This CDR3 contains 16 residues. The ends were cut back, 4 bases at V and 2 bases at J, with 18 bases in the middle. Germline V gives CDR1 SGHAT, CDR2 FQNNGV. This CDR3 is CASSSGGLATPYEQYV. The CDR3 region has the DNA TGTGCCAGCAGCTCTGGGGGGCTAGCTACGCCCTACGAGCAGTACGTC.

V usage is TRBV29-1 and J usage is TRBJ2-3; D might be TRBD1 (5 bases). With 8 bases removed from V and 3 bases from J, the gap between germline ends came to 12 bases. The germline gives CDR1 SQVTM, CDR2 ANQGSEA. This CDR3 has 12 amino acids. The CDR3: CSSVTVTDTQYF. For the CDR3, the DNA is TGCAGCTCCGTGACAGTTACAGATACGCAGTATTTT.

The chain uses TRBV6-5 and TRBJ2-7; D gene ambiguous. The CDR3 totals 13 residues. Germline CDR1 reads MNHEY; CDR2 reads SVGAGI. With 3 bases removed from V and 6 bases from J, the gap between germline ends came to 12 bases. Written as DNA, the CDR3 is TGTGCCAGCAGTTATTCGACAAATTCCGAGCAGTACTTC. This encodes CASSYSTNSEQYF.

The rearrangement links TRBV28 to TRBJ1-4, with D possibly TRBD1 on 5 matching bases. Germline-derived CDR1 and CDR2 are MDHEN and SYDVKM. The CDR3 spans 14 residues. V shed 1 base and J shed 4 bases, with 7 bases lying between them. As DNA, the CDR3 is TGTGCCAGCAGTTTATCAGGGAGTAATGAAAAACTGTTTTTT. The encoded protein is CASSLSGSNEKLFF.

The chain carries TRBV7-9 and TRBJ1-4; D possibly corresponds to TRBD1 (5 bases). Germline loops: CDR1 SEHNR, CDR2 FQNEAQ (reference sequence). Trimming pared 6 bases from V and 4 bases from J, leaving 12 bases between. CDR3 size: 14 residues. DNA of the CDR3: TGTGCCAGCAGTCAGGGATGGGGTAATGAAAAACTGTTTTTT. As protein: CASSQGWGNEKLFF.

The chain carries TRBV3-1 (or the pseudogene TRBV3-2) and TRBJ2-5; TRBD2 agrees at 8 bases. The V and J ends lost 4 bases and 4 bases, in that order; junction bases with no gene match: 11. CDR1 LGHDT and CDR2 YNNKEL come from the germline V gene (reference sequence). CDR3 length: 16 residues. The DNA for the CDR3 is TGTGCCAGCAGCCTCCGGGGTAGCGGGGTTCGAGAGACCCAGTACTTC. Translated: CASSLRGSGVRETQYF.

The chain is built from TRBV2 and TRBJ2-4, with 7 nucleotides matching TRBD2. The CDR3 runs to 12 residues. CDR1 and CDR2 from the germline V gene are SNHLY and FYNNEI. CDR3: CASRLAASIQYF. As DNA, the CDR3 is TGTGCTTCACGACTAGCTGCGTCCATTCAGTACTTC.